These T cell receptor beta chains were read from a single sample in a study of T-cell memory formation after mild COVID-19. TCRdb processed the 5' RACE reads anew with MiXCR; each CDR3 protein has one entry. The sample has approximately 400,000 distinct CDR3 sequences; approximately 18% are singletons. Sequencing used PBMCs or a T cell subset sorted from them (not recorded which). These receptors originate from a man between 18 and 35 years old who had mild COVID-19 (a few samples of this study predate the infection). Cell type and time point are not known. CDR3s include the opening cysteine and the closing phenylalanine or tryptophan. A D gene is named only where the DNA matches it firmly.

cdr3_aa: CASSQDRAGWENTEAFF; v_call: TRBV4-1; j_call: TRBJ1-1; d_call: NA
cdr3_aa: CASMTGVQETQYF; v_call: TRBV12-3/TRBV12-4; j_call: TRBJ2-5; d_call: TRBD1
cdr3_aa: CASSESSKTQYF; v_call: TRBV7-9; j_call: TRBJ2-5; d_call: NA
cdr3_aa: CSARAGGRTQYF; v_call: TRBV20-1; j_call: TRBJ2-5; d_call: TRBD1
cdr3_aa: CASSQVRGEKLFF; v_call: TRBV3-1; j_call: TRBJ1-4; d_call: NA
cdr3_aa: CASSYSPARDYEQYF; v_call: TRBV6-6; j_call: TRBJ2-7; d_call: NA
cdr3_aa: CASSYDGLAGGTDTQYF; v_call: TRBV6-5; j_call: TRBJ2-3; d_call: TRBD2
cdr3_aa: CASSRFIGTENSPLHF; v_call: TRBV4-1; j_call: TRBJ1-6; d_call: TRBD1
cdr3_aa: CASSQDRWTDTDTQYF; v_call: TRBV4-3; j_call: TRBJ2-3; d_call: NA
cdr3_aa: CASSVDLAGADTQYF; v_call: TRBV12-3/TRBV12-4; j_call: TRBJ2-3; d_call: TRBD2
cdr3_aa: CASSLEREETQYF; v_call: TRBV5-1; j_call: TRBJ2-5; d_call: NA
cdr3_aa: CASSRNRPGQGSGYGYTF; v_call: TRBV6-2/TRBV6-3; j_call: TRBJ1-2; d_call: TRBD1
cdr3_aa: CASSPGRYNEQFF; v_call: TRBV5-1; j_call: TRBJ2-1; d_call: TRBD2
cdr3_aa: CASRKTSNEQFF; v_call: TRBV4-1; j_call: TRBJ2-1; d_call: NA
cdr3_aa: CASSRTGSYNEQFF; v_call: TRBV5-6; j_call: TRBJ2-1; d_call: TRBD1
cdr3_aa: CASKRDTITYEQYF; v_call: TRBV5-1; j_call: TRBJ2-7; d_call: NA
cdr3_aa: CASSLAGSSPGETQYF; v_call: TRBV5-1; j_call: TRBJ2-5; d_call: NA
cdr3_aa: CSASSPAGGQRLVTDTQYF; v_call: TRBV20-1; j_call: TRBJ2-3; d_call: TRBD2
cdr3_aa: CSPRSGNTIYF; v_call: TRBV20-1; j_call: TRBJ1-3; d_call: NA
cdr3_aa: CASSVTQAEQFF; v_call: TRBV5-1; j_call: TRBJ2-1; d_call: NA
cdr3_aa: CASSLAGTRYNEQFF; v_call: TRBV5-4; j_call: TRBJ2-1; d_call: NA
cdr3_aa: CASSFTGGGTDTQYF; v_call: TRBV5-1; j_call: TRBJ2-3; d_call: TRBD1
cdr3_aa: CASSYTSGGTDTQYF; v_call: TRBV6-5; j_call: TRBJ2-3; d_call: TRBD2
cdr3_aa: CSVVIGTGSTGANVLTF; v_call: TRBV29-1; j_call: TRBJ2-6; d_call: TRBD1